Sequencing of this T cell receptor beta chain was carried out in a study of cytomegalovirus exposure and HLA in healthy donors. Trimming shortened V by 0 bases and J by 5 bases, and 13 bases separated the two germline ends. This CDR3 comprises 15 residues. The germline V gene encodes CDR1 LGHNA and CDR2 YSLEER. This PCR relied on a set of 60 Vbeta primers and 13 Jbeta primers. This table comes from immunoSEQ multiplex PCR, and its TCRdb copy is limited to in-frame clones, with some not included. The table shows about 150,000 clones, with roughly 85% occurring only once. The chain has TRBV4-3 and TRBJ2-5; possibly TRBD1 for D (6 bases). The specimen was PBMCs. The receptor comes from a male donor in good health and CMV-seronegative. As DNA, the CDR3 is TGCGCCAGCAGCCAAGATATAAACAGGGCCGAGACCCAGTACTTC. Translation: CASSQDINRAETQYF.